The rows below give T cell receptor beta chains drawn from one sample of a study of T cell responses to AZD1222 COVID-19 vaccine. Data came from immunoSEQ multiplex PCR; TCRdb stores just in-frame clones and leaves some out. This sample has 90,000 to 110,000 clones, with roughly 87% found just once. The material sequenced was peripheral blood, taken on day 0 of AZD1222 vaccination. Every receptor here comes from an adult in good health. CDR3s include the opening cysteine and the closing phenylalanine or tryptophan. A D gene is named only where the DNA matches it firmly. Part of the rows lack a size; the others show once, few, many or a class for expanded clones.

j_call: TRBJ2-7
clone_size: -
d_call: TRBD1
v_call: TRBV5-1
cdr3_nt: TGCGCCAGCCAAGCGACAGGGAGCTCCTACGAGCAGTACTTC
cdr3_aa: CASQATGSSYEQYF

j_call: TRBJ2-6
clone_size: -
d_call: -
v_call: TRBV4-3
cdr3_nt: TGCGCCAGCAGCCAAGATTGGAGTTCTGGGGCCAACGTCCTGACTTTC
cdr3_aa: CASSQDWSSGANVLTF

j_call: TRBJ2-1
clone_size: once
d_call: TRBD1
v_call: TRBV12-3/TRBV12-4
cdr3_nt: TGTGCCATCCTACAGGGGGCCAATGAGCAGTTCTTC
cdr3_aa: CAILQGANEQFF

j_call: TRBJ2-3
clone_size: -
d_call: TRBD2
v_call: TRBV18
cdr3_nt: TGTGCCAGCTCACTTCTCGGTCTAGCGGGAACAGATACGCAGTATTTT
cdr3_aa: CASSLLGLAGTDTQYF

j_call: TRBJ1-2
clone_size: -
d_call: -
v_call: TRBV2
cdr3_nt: TGTGCCAGCGCGTTCAACTATGGCTACACCTTC
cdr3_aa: CASAFNYGYTF

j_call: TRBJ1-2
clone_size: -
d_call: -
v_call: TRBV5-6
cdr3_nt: TGTGCCAGCAGCTTGACAGGGACCTATGGCTACACCTTC
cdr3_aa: CASSLTGTYGYTF

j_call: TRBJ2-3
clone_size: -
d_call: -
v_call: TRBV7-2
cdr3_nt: TGTGCCAGCAGCTTAAACCTAGGCACAGATACGCAGTATTTT
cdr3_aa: CASSLNLGTDTQYF

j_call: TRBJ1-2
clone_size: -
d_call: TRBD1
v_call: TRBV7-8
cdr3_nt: TGTGCCAGCAGTCAATGGGACAGGGGGCCTAGAGGCTACACCTTC
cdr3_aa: CASSQWDRGPRGYTF

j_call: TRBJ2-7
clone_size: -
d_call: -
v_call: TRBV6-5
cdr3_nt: TGTGCCAGCAGGCCCCTGGACGGTTCCCTGAGAGAGCAGTACTTC
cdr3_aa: CASRPLDGSLREQYF

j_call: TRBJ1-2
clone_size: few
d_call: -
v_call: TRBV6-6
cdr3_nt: TGTGCCAGCAGTTCGGAGCGCTACACCTTC
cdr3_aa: CASSSERYTF

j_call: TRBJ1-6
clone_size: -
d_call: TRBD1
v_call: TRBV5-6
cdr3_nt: TGTGCCAGCAGCCTCTTGGACAGGGCGCCCAATTCACCCCTCCACTTT
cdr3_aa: CASSLLDRAPNSPLHF

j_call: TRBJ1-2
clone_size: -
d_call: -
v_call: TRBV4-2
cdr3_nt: TGTGCCAGCAGCCAAGCCCACAGCTCTAACTATGGCTACACCTTC
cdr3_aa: CASSQAHSSNYGYTF

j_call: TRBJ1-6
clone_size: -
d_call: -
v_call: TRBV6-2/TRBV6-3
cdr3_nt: TGTGCCAGCAGTTATTGGACAGACTCTAATTCACCCCTCCACTTT
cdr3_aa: CASSYWTDSNSPLHF

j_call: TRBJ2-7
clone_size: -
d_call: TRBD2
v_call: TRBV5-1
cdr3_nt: TGCGCCAGCAGCTCATCAATAGCGGGGGTTTCCTACGAGCAGTACTTC
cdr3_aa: CASSSSIAGVSYEQYF

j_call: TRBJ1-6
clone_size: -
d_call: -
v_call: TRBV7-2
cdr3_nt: TGTGCCAGCAGCTTAGGATGGCGGATGTCACCCCTCCACTTT
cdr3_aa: CASSLGWRMSPLHF

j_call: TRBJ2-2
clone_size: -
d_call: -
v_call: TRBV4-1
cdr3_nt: TGCGCCAGCAGCCAAGTACGAGGCGGGGAGCTGTTTTTT
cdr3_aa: CASSQVRGGELFF

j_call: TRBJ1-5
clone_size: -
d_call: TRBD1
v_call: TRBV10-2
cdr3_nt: TGCGCCAGCACCGACAGGGCTGTAAGTCAGCCCCAGCATTTT
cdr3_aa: CASTDRAVSQPQHF

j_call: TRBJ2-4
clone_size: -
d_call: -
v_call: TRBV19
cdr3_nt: TGTGCCAGTAGTCGTACAGGGCCGACCAAAAACATTCAGTACTTC
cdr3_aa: CASSRTGPTKNIQYF

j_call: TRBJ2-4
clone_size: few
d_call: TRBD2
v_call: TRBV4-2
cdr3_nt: TGTGCCAGCAGCCAGGACGGGGGCGGGGGGGCAAACATTCAGTACTTC
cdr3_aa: CASSQDGGGGANIQYF

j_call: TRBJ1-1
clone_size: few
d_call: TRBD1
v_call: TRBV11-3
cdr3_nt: TGTGCCAGCAGCCAGAATACAGGGGGCACTGAAGCTTTCTTT
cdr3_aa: CASSQNTGGTEAFF

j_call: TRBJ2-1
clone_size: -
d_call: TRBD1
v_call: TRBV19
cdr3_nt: TGTGCCAGTAGTACCCTAACAGGGGACGAAATCGGAAAGCAGTTCTTC
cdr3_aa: CASSTLTGDEIGKQFF

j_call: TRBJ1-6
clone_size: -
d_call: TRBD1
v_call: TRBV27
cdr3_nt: TGTGCCAGCAGTTTAGGACAGGGGGCTGATTCACCCCTCCACTTT
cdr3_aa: CASSLGQGADSPLHF

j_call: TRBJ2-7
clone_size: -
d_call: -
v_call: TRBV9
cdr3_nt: TGTGCCAGCAGCACAGACAGTTCCTCCTACGAGCAGTACTTC
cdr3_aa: CASSTDSSSYEQYF

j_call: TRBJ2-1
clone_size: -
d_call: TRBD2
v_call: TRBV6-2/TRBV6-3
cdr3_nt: TGTGCCAGCAGCCCCCCTAGCGGGGGCTACAATGAGCAGTTCTTC
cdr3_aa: CASSPPSGGYNEQFF

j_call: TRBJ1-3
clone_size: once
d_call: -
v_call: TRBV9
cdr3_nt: TGTGCCAGCAGCCCCGGCGGGCATTCTTCCCACACCATATATTTT
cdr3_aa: CASSPGGHSSHTIYF

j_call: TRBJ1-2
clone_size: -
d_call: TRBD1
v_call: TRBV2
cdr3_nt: TGTGCCAGCAGTGAAGGGGGACAGGGGAGGCATGGCTACACCTTC
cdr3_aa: CASSEGGQGRHGYTF

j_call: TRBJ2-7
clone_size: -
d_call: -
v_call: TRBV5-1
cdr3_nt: TGCGCCAGCAGCTTGCAGGGAGCCTCCTACGAGCAGTACTTC
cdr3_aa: CASSLQGASYEQYF

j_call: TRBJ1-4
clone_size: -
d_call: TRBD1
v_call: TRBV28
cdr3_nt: TGTGCCAGCAGTCTACCCTGGGACAGGCGTCATGAAAAACTGTTTTTT
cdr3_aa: CASSLPWDRRHEKLFF

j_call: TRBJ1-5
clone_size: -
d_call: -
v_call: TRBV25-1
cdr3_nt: TGTGCCAGCAGTGGTGACGGTTACAATCAGCCCCAGCATTTT
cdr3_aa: CASSGDGYNQPQHF

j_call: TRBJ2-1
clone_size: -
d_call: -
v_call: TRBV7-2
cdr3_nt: TGTGCCAGCAGCTTAGCGCCAGAAAATGAGCAGTTCTTC
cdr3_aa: CASSLAPENEQFF

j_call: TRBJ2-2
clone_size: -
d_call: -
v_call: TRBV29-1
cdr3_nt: TGCAGCGTTGAGGGACATGCTGGGGAGCTGTTTTTT
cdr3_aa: CSVEGHAGELFF

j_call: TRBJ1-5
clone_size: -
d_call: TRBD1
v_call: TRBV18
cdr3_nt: TGTGCCAGCTCACCGAACTCGGGACAGGGCGAGCCCCAGCATTTT
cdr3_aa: CASSPNSGQGEPQHF

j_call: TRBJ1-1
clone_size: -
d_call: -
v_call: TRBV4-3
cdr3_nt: TGCGCCAGCAGCCAAGAATGGGGCAGTCTTACTCAAGCTTTCTTT
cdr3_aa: CASSQEWGSLTQAFF

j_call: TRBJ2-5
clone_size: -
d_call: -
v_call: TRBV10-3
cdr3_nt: TGTGCCATCAGTGAGTCTTCCGCTTCGGAGACCCAGTACTTC
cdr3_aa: CAISESSASETQYF

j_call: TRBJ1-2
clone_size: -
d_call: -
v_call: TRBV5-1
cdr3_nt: TGCGCCAGCAGCTTACAGGCCTCTAACTATGGCTACACCTTC
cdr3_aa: CASSLQASNYGYTF